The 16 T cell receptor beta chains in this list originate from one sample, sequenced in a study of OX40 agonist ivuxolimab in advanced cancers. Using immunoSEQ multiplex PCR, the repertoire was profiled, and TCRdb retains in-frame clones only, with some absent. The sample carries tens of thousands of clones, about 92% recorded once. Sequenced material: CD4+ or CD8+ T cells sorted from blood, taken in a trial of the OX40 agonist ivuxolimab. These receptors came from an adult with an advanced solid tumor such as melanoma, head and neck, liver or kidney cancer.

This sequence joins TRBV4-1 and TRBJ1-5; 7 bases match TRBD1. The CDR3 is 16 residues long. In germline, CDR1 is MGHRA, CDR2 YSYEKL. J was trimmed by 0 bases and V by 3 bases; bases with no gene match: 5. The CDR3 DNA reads TGCGCCAGCAGCCACGGGACAGACTATAGCAATCAGCCCCAGCATTTT. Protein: CASSHGTDYSNQPQHF.

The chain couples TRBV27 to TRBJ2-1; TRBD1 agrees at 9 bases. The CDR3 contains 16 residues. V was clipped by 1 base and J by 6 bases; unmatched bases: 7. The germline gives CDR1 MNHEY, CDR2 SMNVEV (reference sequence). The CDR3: CASSLWGQGPRNEQFF. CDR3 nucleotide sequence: TGTGCCAGCAGTTTATGGGGACAGGGCCCCCGCAATGAGCAGTTCTTC.

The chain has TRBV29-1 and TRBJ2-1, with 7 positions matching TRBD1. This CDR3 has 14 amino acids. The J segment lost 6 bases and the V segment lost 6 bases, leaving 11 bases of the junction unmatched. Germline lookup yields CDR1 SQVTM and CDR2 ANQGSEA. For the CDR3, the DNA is TGCAGCGTCTCCCTGAGGGACAGTCCCAATGAGCAGTTCTTC. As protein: CSVSLRDSPNEQFF.

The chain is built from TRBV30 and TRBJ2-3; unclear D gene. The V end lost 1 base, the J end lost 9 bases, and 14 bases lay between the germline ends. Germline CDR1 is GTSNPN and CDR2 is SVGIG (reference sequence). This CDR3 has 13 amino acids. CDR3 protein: CAWSAQDVGTQYF. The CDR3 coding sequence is TGTGCCTGGAGTGCCCAGGATGTGGGCACGCAGTATTTT.

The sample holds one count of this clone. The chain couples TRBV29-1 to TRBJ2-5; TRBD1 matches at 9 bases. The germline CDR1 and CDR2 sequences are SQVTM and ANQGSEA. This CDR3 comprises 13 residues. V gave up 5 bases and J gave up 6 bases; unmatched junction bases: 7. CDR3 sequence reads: CSVTGTGKKTQYF. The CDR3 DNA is TGCAGCGTTACCGGGACAGGGAAAAAGACCCAGTACTTC.

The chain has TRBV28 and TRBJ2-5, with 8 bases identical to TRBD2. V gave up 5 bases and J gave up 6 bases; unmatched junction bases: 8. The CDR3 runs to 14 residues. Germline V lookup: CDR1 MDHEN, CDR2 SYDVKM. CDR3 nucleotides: TGTGCCAGCAGTCCGGGACTAGGCCCCCAGACCCAGTACTTC. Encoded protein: CASSPGLGPQTQYF.

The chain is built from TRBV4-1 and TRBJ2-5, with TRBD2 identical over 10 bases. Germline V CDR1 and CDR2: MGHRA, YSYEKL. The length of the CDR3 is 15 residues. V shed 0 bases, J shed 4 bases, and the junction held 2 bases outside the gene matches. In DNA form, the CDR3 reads TGCGCCAGCAGCCAAGATCCTAGCGGGGGAGAGACCCAGTACTTC. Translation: CASSQDPSGGETQYF.

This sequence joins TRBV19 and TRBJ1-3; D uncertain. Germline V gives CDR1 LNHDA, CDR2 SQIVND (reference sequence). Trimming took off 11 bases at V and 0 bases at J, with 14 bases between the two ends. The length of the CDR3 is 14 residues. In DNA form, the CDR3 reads TGTGCCTCAGGAGGCACCGGCTCTGGAAACACCATATATTTT. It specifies CASGGTGSGNTIYF.

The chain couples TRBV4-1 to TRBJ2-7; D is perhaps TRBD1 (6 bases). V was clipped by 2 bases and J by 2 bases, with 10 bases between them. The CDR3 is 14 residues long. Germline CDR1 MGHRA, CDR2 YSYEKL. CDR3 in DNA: TGCGCCAGCAGCCAACCGGGACAACCCTACGAGCAGTACGTC. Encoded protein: CASSQPGQPYEQYV.

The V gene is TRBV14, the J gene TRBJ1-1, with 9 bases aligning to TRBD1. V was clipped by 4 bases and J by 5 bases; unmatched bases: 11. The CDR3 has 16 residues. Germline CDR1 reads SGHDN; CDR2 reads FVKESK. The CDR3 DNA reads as TGTGCCAGCAGCCTAAGTCCCGGGACAGGGCGGACTGAAGCTTTCTTT. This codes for CASSLSPGTGRTEAFF.

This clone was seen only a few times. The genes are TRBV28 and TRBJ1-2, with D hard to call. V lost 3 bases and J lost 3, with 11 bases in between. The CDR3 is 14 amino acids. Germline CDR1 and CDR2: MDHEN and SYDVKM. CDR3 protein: CASSLQSQDYGYTF. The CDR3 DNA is TGTGCCAGCAGTTTGCAGTCCCAGGACTATGGCTACACCTTC.

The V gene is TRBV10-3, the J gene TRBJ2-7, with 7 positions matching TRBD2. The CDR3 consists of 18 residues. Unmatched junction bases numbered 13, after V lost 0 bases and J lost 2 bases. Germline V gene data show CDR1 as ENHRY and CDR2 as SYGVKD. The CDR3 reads CAISESFGRPGLPYEQYF. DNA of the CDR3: TGTGCCATCAGTGAGTCTTTTGGGCGTCCGGGACTACCCTACGAGCAGTACTTC.

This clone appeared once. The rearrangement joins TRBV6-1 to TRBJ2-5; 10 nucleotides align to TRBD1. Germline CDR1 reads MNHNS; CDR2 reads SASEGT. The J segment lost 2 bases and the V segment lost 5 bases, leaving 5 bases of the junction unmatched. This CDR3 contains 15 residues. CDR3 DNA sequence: TGTGCCAGCAGTCGCGGACAGGGGGAACAAGAGACCCAGTACTTC. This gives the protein CASSRGQGEQETQYF.

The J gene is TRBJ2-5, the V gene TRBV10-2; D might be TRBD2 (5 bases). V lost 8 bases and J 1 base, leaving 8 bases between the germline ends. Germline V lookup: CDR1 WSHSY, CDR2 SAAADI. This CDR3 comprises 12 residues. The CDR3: CASLGSQETQYF. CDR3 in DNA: TGCGCCAGCCTGGGGAGCCAAGAGACCCAGTACTTC.

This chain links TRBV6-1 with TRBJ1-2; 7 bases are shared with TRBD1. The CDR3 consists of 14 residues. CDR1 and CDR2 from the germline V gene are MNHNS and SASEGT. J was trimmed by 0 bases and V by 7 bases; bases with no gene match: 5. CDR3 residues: CASTWTGTNYGYTF. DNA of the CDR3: TGTGCCAGCACCTGGACAGGAACTAACTATGGCTACACCTTC.

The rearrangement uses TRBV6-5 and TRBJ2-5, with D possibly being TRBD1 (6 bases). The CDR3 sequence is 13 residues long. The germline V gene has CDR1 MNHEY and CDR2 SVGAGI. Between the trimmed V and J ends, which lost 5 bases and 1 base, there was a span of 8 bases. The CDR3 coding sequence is TGTGCCAGCAGTAAGGACAGCCAAGAGACCCAGTACTTC. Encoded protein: CASSKDSQETQYF.